These 3 T cell receptor beta chains originate from one sample sequenced in a study of control samples from healthy donors and cancer patients. The assay was immunoSEQ multiplex PCR, and TCRdb's table has in-frame clones only and misses some. The repertoire holds about 31,000 clones, roughly 94% seen once, with 6.6% in the top ten. The sequenced material came from blood. These receptors were taken from a man in his fifties or sixties in good health.

The rearrangement joins TRBV10-2 to TRBJ1-1; TRBD1 might be the D (6 bases). The CDR3 runs to 15 residues. Between the trimmed V and J ends, which lost 8 bases and 1 base, there was a span of 17 bases. Germline loops: CDR1 WSHSY, CDR2 SAAADI. CDR3 sequence: CASVPDRPGNTEAFF. The CDR3 DNA follows: TGCGCCAGCGTGCCGGACAGACCAGGGAACACTGAAGCTTTCTTT.

The chain carries TRBV7-9 and TRBJ1-5; D is perhaps TRBD1 (5 bases). Germline V gene lookup returns CDR1 SEHNR and CDR2 FQNEAQ (reference sequence). V was cut by 5 bases and J by 1 base, with 6 bases left in between. The CDR3 is made up of 13 amino acids. The CDR3 region is CASSRQSNQPQHF. The CDR3 nucleotides are TGTGCCAGCAGCCGACAGAGCAATCAGCCCCAGCATTTT.

CDR3 amino acids: CASSLVVSRVSTDTQYF. Here the CDR3 DNA reads TGTGCCAGCAGCTTAGTGGTTAGCCGAGTAAGCACAGATACGCAGTATTTT. V and J are TRBV7-2 and TRBJ2-3; D ambiguous. The CDR3 contains 17 residues. The germline V and J ends were trimmed by 1 base and 0 bases, with 14 bases remaining between them. In germline, CDR1 is SGHTA, CDR2 FQGNSA.